The 12 T cell receptor beta chains presented below share a single source sample, sequenced in a study of T cells after yellow fever vaccination. TCRdb recomputed calls from the 5' RACE reads with MiXCR, one row per CDR3 protein. The sample holds 310,000 or so distinct CDR3 sequences, roughly 7% seen once. The starting material was PBMCs, obtained roughly seven weeks after the first yellow fever vaccination. The receptor source for this set is a young man who received the YFV17D yellow fever vaccine.

The chain couples TRBV7-3 to TRBJ1-5; 9 bases match TRBD1. V shed 3 bases and J 3 bases; nucleotides not matched to a gene: 6. Germline-derived CDR1 and CDR2 are SGHTA and FQGTGA. This CDR3 has 16 amino acids. CDR3 region: CASSLADRGDNQPQHF. CDR3 nucleotide sequence: TGTGCCAGCAGCTTGGCGGACAGGGGCGACAATCAGCCCCAGCATTTT. The full variable domain, in which reference TRBV7-3 and TRBJ1-5 provide the parts outside the CDR3, is GAGVSQTPSNKVTEKGKYVELRCDPISGHTALYWYRQSLGQGPEFLIYFQGTGAADDSGLPNDRFFAVRPEGSVSTLKIQRTERGDSAVYLCASSLADRGDNQPQHFGDGTRLSIL.

This clonotype was counted only a few times. The chain couples TRBV6-2 or TRBV6-3 to TRBJ2-1; TRBD1 aligns across 7 bases. Per the germline V gene, CDR1 is MNHEY and CDR2 is SVGEGT. The CDR3 covers 17 residues. The J segment lost 0 bases and the V segment lost 8 bases, leaving 13 bases of the junction unmatched. CDR3 in DNA: TGTGCCAGCGGCGATCGGGGACAGCGCGTCTCCTACAATGAGCAGTTCTTC. Translated, it gives CASGDRGQRVSYNEQFF.

The chain has TRBV5-1 and TRBJ1-2; TRBD1 is a possible D gene (5 bases). Germline CDR1 is SGHRS and CDR2 is YFSETQ. This CDR3 spans 13 amino acids. The V and J ends lost 2 bases and 7 bases respectively, with 12 bases between them. CDR3 DNA sequence: TGCGCCAGCAGCTTATTGCAGGGTGGTGGCTACACCTTC. This gives the protein CASSLLQGGGYTF. The variable domain in full, completed from reference TRBV5-1 and TRBJ1-2, reads KAGVTQTPRYLIKTRGQQVTLSCSPISGHRSVSWYQQTPGQGLQFLFEYFSETQRNKGNFPGRFSGRQFSNSRSEMNVSTLELGDSALYLCASSLLQGGGYTFGSGTRLTVV.

The chain combines TRBV6-2 or TRBV6-3 with TRBJ1-1; TRBD1 agrees at 7 bases. Germline trimming cut 3 bases from V and 7 bases from J; bases unmatched to any gene: 5. CDR3 size: 13 residues. Per germline, CDR1 MNHEY and CDR2 SVGEGT. CDR3 in DNA: TGTGCCAGCAGTTATACGGACAGGATTGAAGCTTTCTTT. Translating it yields CASSYTDRIEAFF.

This clonotype was seen more than once but under ten times. The rearrangement joins TRBV18 to TRBJ2-1; no clear D. V was shortened by 3 bases and J by 5 bases, with 8 bases between the two germline ends. The CDR3 length is 13 residues. The germline gives CDR1 KGHSH, CDR2 LQKENI. The CDR3 DNA reads as TGTGCCAGCTCACCTATTGTGGACAATGAGCAGTTCTTC. Its translation: CASSPIVDNEQFF.

A few counts support this clonotype. The rearrangement links TRBV3-1 to TRBJ1-1, with TRBD1 matching 10 bases. Per germline, CDR1 LGHDT and CDR2 YNNKEL (reference sequence). The CDR3 runs 13 residues. V lost 8 bases and J lost 3; bases outside the gene matches: 3. Here the CDR3 reads CASVGQGDTEAFF. CDR3 sequence (DNA): TGTGCCAGCGTTGGACAGGGGGACACTGAAGCTTTCTTT.

This clonotype has just a few counts. The chain links TRBV7-2 to TRBJ2-3, with D tentatively TRBD2 (6 bases). From germline, CDR1 is SGHTA and CDR2 FQGNSA. The CDR3 sequence is 16 residues long. Deletions cut 5 bases from V and 6 bases from J, with 21 bases between. The CDR3 nucleotides read TGTGCCAGCAGCCTAGAGGGACTTCCCCTCCGGGATACGCAGTATTTT. Its protein product is CASSLEGLPLRDTQYF.

This clonotype appeared a few times. This chain connects TRBV29-1 to TRBJ2-5; no clear D. CDR1 is SQVTM and CDR2 is ANQGSEA in the germline V gene. This CDR3 is 13 amino acids long. V was cut by 4 bases and J by 2 bases, with 11 bases left in between. Here the CDR3 DNA reads TGCAGCGTTGTCTCGAGACGGCAAGAGACCCAGTACTTC. Protein product: CSVVSRRQETQYF. Full variable domain (outside the CDR3, taken from reference TRBV29-1 and TRBJ2-5): SAVISQKPSRDICQRGTSLTIQCQVDSQVTMMFWYRQQPGQSLTLIATANQGSEATYESGFVIDKFPISRPNLTFSTLTVSNMSPEDSSIYLCSVVSRRQETQYFGPGTRLLVL.

This clonotype was seen ten or more times. The chain recombines TRBV20-1 with TRBJ1-4; D remains unclear. Trimming took off 0 bases at V and 7 bases at J, with 12 bases between the two ends. Germline V lookup: CDR1 DFQATT, CDR2 SNEGSKA (reference sequence). The CDR3 is made up of 14 amino acids. CDR3 amino acids: CSARDVVGGEKLFF. CDR3 coding DNA: TGCAGTGCTAGAGATGTGGTGGGTGGTGAAAAACTGTTTTTT.

This clonotype was seen many times. V is TRBV5-4 and J is TRBJ2-5; 9 bases agree with TRBD2. The CDR3 sequence is 15 residues long. J lost 4 bases, V lost 1 base, and 5 bases had no gene match. Germline V gene sequence: CDR1 SGHNT, CDR2 YYREEE (reference sequence). CDR3 DNA sequence: TGTGCCAGCAGCTTGCCGCTAGCGGGGTCAGAGACCCAGTACTTC. Translation: CASSLPLAGSETQYF.

The chain combines TRBV7-6 with TRBJ2-2; no reliable D call. V shed 3 bases and J shed 4 bases, with 12 bases lying between them. CDR3 length: 15 residues. Germline assignment: CDR1 SGHVS and CDR2 FNYEAQ. The CDR3 loop reads CASSLQTLFTGELFF. The CDR3 DNA follows: TGTGCCAGCAGCTTGCAGACTTTATTCACCGGGGAGCTGTTTTTT.

The sample holds a few counts of this clonotype. The chain carries TRBV20-1 and TRBJ2-7, with 9 bases aligning to TRBD1. Germline-derived CDR1 and CDR2 are DFQATT and SNEGSKA (reference sequence). The J segment lost 5 bases and the V segment lost 1 base, leaving 6 bases of the junction unmatched. The length of the CDR3 is 14 residues. This chain's CDR3 is CSARVQGALNEQYF. In DNA, the CDR3 is TGCAGTGCTAGAGTACAGGGGGCTTTGAACGAGCAGTACTTC.